This TCR beta chain was found in a study of T-cell memory formation after mild COVID-19. One entry per CDR3 protein, called by TCRdb with MiXCR from the 5' RACE reads. The table includes fewer than 200,000 distinct CDR3 sequences, around 20% detected once. V shed 4 bases and J shed 0 bases, with 19 bases lying between them. From germline, CDR1 is DFQATT and CDR2 SNEGSKA (reference sequence). The length of the CDR3 is 17 residues. This TCR was recovered from a young man who had mild COVID-19 (a few samples of this study predate the infection). Cell type and time point are not known. The sample was PBMCs or a T cell subset sorted from them (not recorded which). The chain carries TRBV20-1 and TRBJ1-5, with D possibly being TRBD1 (6 bases). The CDR3 spells CSAIGLRDTISNQPQHF. CDR3 nucleotide sequence: TGCAGTGCTATTGGGCTCCGGGACACCATTAGCAATCAGCCCCAGCATTTT.